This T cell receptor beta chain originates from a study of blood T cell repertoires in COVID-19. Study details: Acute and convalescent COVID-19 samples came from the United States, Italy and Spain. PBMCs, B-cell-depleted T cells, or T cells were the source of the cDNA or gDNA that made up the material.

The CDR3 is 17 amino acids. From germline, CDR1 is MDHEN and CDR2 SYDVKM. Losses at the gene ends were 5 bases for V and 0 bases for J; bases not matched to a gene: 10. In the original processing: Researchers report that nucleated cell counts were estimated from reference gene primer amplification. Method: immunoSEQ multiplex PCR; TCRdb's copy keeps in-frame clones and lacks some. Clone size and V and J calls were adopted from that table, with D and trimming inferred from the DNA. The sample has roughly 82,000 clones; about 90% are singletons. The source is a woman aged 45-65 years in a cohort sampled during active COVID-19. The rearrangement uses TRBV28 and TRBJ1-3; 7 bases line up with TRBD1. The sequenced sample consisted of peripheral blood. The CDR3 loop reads CASSLSDRLSSGNTIYF. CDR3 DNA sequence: TGTGCCAGCAGTCTATCGGACAGGTTAAGCTCTGGAAACACCATATATTTT.